The 25 T cell receptor beta chains reported below all come from one sample, sequenced in a study of shared clonotypes between healthy human individuals. TCRdb's copy holds only in-frame clones and misses some; the assay was immunoSEQ multiplex PCR. Here the sample spans approximately 470,000 clones, roughly 80% being singletons. The sequencing sample was made of PBMCs. These receptor sequences come from a woman in her forties in good health. Some clones in this sample may be carry-over from other donors' samples.

With regard to this clone: This likely came from a read error, as a far larger clone is one base away. V and J are TRBV2 and TRBJ1-2, with 10 bases identical to TRBD1. Germline V gene data show CDR1 as SNHLY and CDR2 as FYNNEI. This CDR3 contains 13 residues. The CDR3 reads CDSSGTGDYGYTF. CDR3 nucleotides: TGTGACAGCAGCGGGACAGGGGATTATGGCTACACCTTC.

This clone has at least ten counts. Distinct nucleotide sequences in the sample also encode this CDR3. The chain combines TRBV6-1 with TRBJ1-2; maybe TRBD1 (6 bases). Germline V gives CDR1 MNHNS, CDR2 SASEGT. The V and J ends lost 4 bases and 4 bases respectively, with 19 bases between them. This CDR3 has 16 residues. CDR3 amino acids: CASSAEDDRPGYGYTF. In DNA, the CDR3 is TGTGCCAGCAGTGCCGAAGACGACAGGCCAGGCTATGGCTACACCTTC.

CDR3 DNA sequence: TGCGCCAGCAGCCAAGTACAGGGGAACACCGGGGAGCTGTTTTTT. This encodes CASSQVQGNTGELFF. The V and J genes are TRBV4-3 and TRBJ2-2; maybe TRBD1 (6 bases). The CDR3 extends over 15 amino acids. Germline lookup yields CDR1 LGHNA and CDR2 YSLEER. V was pared by 1 base and J by 1 base, with 7 bases between.

The chain uses TRBV7-9 and TRBJ1-2; 12 bases are shared with TRBD1. V lost 0 bases and J lost 0; bases outside the gene matches: 5. The CDR3 has 18 amino acids. Germline V lookup: CDR1 SEHNR, CDR2 FQNEAQ (reference sequence). Here the CDR3 reads CASSLAGTGGPTNYGYTF. As DNA, the CDR3 is TGTGCCAGCAGCTTAGCCGGGACAGGGGGCCCTACTAACTATGGCTACACCTTC.

The sample holds a few counts of this clone. A read error is likely here: a far larger clone is one base away. Other DNA sequences in this sample translate to the same CDR3. The chain employs TRBV10-2 and TRBJ2-7; no reliable D call. With 6 bases removed from V and 2 bases from J, the gap between germline ends came to 14 bases. Germline assignment: CDR1 WSHSY and CDR2 SAAADI. This CDR3 is 14 amino acids long. The CDR3 spells CASSDLDGAYEQYF. The CDR3 region has the DNA TGCGCCAGCAGCGATTTGGACGGAGCCTACGAGCAGTACTTC.

This clone showed up just once. The gene calls are TRBV27 and TRBJ1-4; maybe TRBD1 (5 bases). The CDR3 runs to 14 residues. Germline assignment: CDR1 MNHEY and CDR2 SMNVEV (reference sequence). Trimming cost V 2 bases and J 6 bases, with 10 bases left between them. The DNA for the CDR3 is TGTGCCAGCAGTTTACAGGGAGGACATGAAAAACTGTTTTTT. It translates to CASSLQGGHEKLFF.

The gene calls are TRBV19 and TRBJ2-5; 10 nucleotides line up with TRBD1. The CDR3 contains 14 residues. Germline lookup yields CDR1 LNHDA and CDR2 SQIVND (reference sequence). V was clipped by 5 bases and J by 5 bases; unmatched bases: 5. CDR3 nucleotide sequence: TGTGCCAGTAGTCCGGGACAGGGGTTGGAGACCCAGTACTTC. As protein: CASSPGQGLETQYF.

The CDR3 region has the DNA TGTGCCAGCAGCCCGGGACTAGCGTACAATGAGCAGTTCTTC. Protein: CASSPGLAYNEQFF. This chain connects TRBV14 to TRBJ2-1, with 10 bases identical to TRBD2. CDR1 and CDR2 from the germline V gene are SGHDN and FVKESK. Trimming at V came to 4 bases and at J to 4 bases, leaving 1 base not matched to a gene. This CDR3 is 14 amino acids long. The entire variable domain, with the rest obtained from reference TRBV14 and TRBJ2-1, is as follows: EAGVTQFPSHSVIEKGQTVTLRCDPISGHDNLYWYRRVMGKEIKFLLHFVKESKQDESGMPNNRFLAERTGGTYSTLKVQPAELEDSGVYFCASSPGLAYNEQFFGPGTRLTVL.

With regard to this clone: This likely traces to a read error, being one base from a far larger clone. This sample also contains other DNA sequences that code for the same CDR3. This chain joins TRBV10-3 and TRBJ1-1; 7 bases agree with TRBD1. The CDR3 is made up of 14 amino acids. Germline V gene lookup returns CDR1 ENHRY and CDR2 SYGVKD. The CDR3 DNA is TGTGCCATAAGTGCCGGGACAGTGAACACTGAAGCTTTCTTT. Translating it yields CAISAGTVNTEAFF.

The chain joins TRBV2 to TRBJ1-5; TRBD1 might be the D (6 bases). The germline CDR1 and CDR2 sequences are SNHLY and FYNNEI. There are 15 residues in the CDR3. V was clipped by 8 bases and J by 2 bases, with 16 bases between them. The CDR3 sequence: CASGLGGAGNQPQHF. The CDR3 nucleotides read TGTGCCAGCGGCCTTGGGGGGGCCGGCAATCAGCCCCAGCATTTT. The variable domain in full, completed from reference TRBV2 and TRBJ1-5, reads EPEVTQTPSHQVTQMGQEVILRCVPISNHLYFYWYRQILGQKVEFLVSFYNNEISEKSEIFDDQFSVERPDGSNFTLKIRSTKLEDSAMYFCASGLGGAGNQPQHFGDGTRLSIL.

As to this clone: The likely explanation is a read error, given a far larger clone one base away. Other nucleotide sequences from this sample produce the same CDR3. The chain is built from TRBV27 and TRBJ1-1; tentative D call: TRBD1 (5 bases). The CDR3 spans 14 residues. The germline V gene encodes CDR1 MNHEY and CDR2 SMNVEV (reference sequence). CDR3 amino acids: CASSRGTQNTEAFF. The CDR3, as DNA: TGTGCTAGCAGCCGTGGGACGCAGAACACTGAAGCTTTCTTT.

This clone came up many times. The rearrangement links TRBV9 to TRBJ1-1; TRBD1 is a possible D gene (6 bases). The CDR3 loop spans 15 amino acids. The germline CDR1 and CDR2 sequences are SGDLS and YYNGEE. V was cut by 2 bases and J by 0 bases, with 11 bases left in between. CDR3 nucleotides: TGTGCCAGCAGCGTTTCCGGGGACATGAACACTGAAGCTTTCTTT. Amino acid sequence: CASSVSGDMNTEAFF.

The chain combines TRBV7-9 with TRBJ1-1, with 7 positions matching TRBD1. CDR1 is SEHNR, CDR2 FQNEAQ, per germline (reference sequence). Germline trimming cut 1 base from V and 2 bases from J; bases unmatched to any gene: 4. The CDR3 extends over 15 amino acids. The CDR3, as DNA: TGTGCCAGCAGCTTAGGCAACAGGGGAAACACTGAAGCTTTCTTT. This gives the protein CASSLGNRGNTEAFF. The whole variable domain, filled in from reference TRBV7-9 and TRBJ1-1, reads DTGVSQNPRHKITKRGQNVTFRCDPISEHNRLYWYRQTLGQGPEFLTYFQNEAQLEKSRLLSDRFSAERPKGSFSTLEIQRTEQGDSAMYLCASSLGNRGNTEAFFGQGTRLTVV.

This clone was observed once. The V gene is TRBV9, the J gene TRBJ2-1; TRBD2 agrees at 14 bases. This CDR3 has 15 residues. V gave up 7 bases and J gave up 10 bases; unmatched junction bases: 10. Germline V lookup: CDR1 SGDLS, CDR2 YYNGEE. The CDR3 sequence is CASGLGGLAGGEQFF. CDR3 bases: TGTGCCAGCGGACTGGGTGGACTAGCGGGGGGCGAGCAGTTCTTC.

Comment on this clone: This probably arose from a read error, given a far larger clone one base away. The chain carries TRBV5-6 and TRBJ1-1, with a possible D match to TRBD1 (6 bases). This CDR3 spans 15 amino acids. The V end lost 3 bases, the J end lost 8 bases, and 20 bases lay between the germline ends. In germline, CDR1 is SGHDT, CDR2 YYEEEE. Here the CDR3 DNA reads TGTGCCAGCAGCTCGGGACAACGACAGAGGCGGGAAGCTTTCTTT. As protein: CASSSGQRQRREAFF.

This clone has a single count. The chain has TRBV6-5 and TRBJ2-2; 11 bases line up with TRBD1. The length of the CDR3 is 16 residues. Germline V gene lookup returns CDR1 MNHEY and CDR2 SVGAGI. Trimming took 4 bases from V and 4 from J; bases not matched to a gene: 5. CDR3 DNA: TGTGCCAGCAGTTCCCCCGGGACAGGGGGCACCGGGGAGCTGTTTTTT. Translation: CASSSPGTGGTGELFF.

The V call is TRBV10-3, the J call TRBJ2-4; D gene unclear. This CDR3 is 15 amino acids long. Trimming left V 7 bases short and J 6 bases short, with 19 bases between. Germline values: CDR1 ENHRY, CDR2 SYGVKD. The CDR3 nucleotides are TGTGCCATCACCCAAGCCTACCCCCTAGGAAACATTCAGTACTTC. The encoded protein is CAITQAYPLGNIQYF.

The chain employs TRBV5-1 and TRBJ1-1; 7 bases fit TRBD1. The CDR3 covers 15 residues. CDR1 SGHRS and CDR2 YFSETQ come from the germline V gene. The junction had 11 bases not matched to a gene; V was cut back by 4 bases and J by 5 bases. In DNA, the CDR3 is TGCGCCAGCAGCCCCAGGGACAGCCCGAGGACTGAAGCTTTCTTT. It codes for CASSPRDSPRTEAFF. Full variable domain (missing parts from reference TRBV5-1 and TRBJ1-1): KAGVTQTPRYLIKTRGQQVTLSCSPISGHRSVSWYQQTPGQGLQFLFEYFSETQRNKGNFPGRFSGRQFSNSRSEMNVSTLELGDSALYLCASSPRDSPRTEAFFGQGTRLTVV.

The chain uses TRBV28 and TRBJ2-7; 7 bases are shared with TRBD2. The CDR3 consists of 12 residues. J gave up 6 bases and V 4 bases, and 3 bases lay outside the gene matches. Germline CDR1 is MDHEN and CDR2 is SYDVKM. In nucleotides, the CDR3 is TGTGCCAGCAGTTCCGGGACTACCGAGCAGTACTTC. Protein: CASSSGTTEQYF.

V gene TRBV10-3 combines with J gene TRBJ1-2; 9 bases map to TRBD1. The CDR3 is 15 residues long. The germline gives CDR1 ENHRY, CDR2 SYGVKD. V lost 3 bases and J lost 4; bases outside the gene matches: 6. This chain's CDR3 is CAISDPGTGTYGYTF. The CDR3 bases are TGTGCCATCAGTGATCCCGGGACAGGGACCTATGGCTACACCTTC.

The chain is built from TRBV7-3 and TRBJ2-1; D uncertain. V dropped 4 bases and J dropped 7 bases, with 11 bases sitting between them. Germline values: CDR1 SGHTA, CDR2 FQGTGA. The CDR3 is 13 amino acids. The CDR3 here is CASSSSDENEQFF. The DNA for the CDR3 is TGTGCCAGCAGCTCCTCGGACGAGAATGAGCAGTTCTTC.

This clone was seen once. The rearrangement links TRBV19 to TRBJ1-2, with D maybe TRBD1 (5 bases). The V end was cut by 6 bases, the J end by 8 bases, with 22 bases between. CDR1 is LNHDA, CDR2 SQIVND, per germline (reference sequence). CDR3 length: 15 residues. The CDR3 loop reads CASSLRGGSAEGYTF. DNA of the CDR3: TGTGCCAGTAGCCTACGTGGGGGGAGTGCGGAAGGCTACACCTTC.

This clone was detected once. The chain recombines TRBV6-1 with TRBJ1-2; 7 bases map to TRBD1. This CDR3 comprises 12 residues. Germline V gene sequence: CDR1 MNHNS, CDR2 SASEGT. After removal of 5 bases from V and 7 bases from J, the junction contained 4 bases not matched to a gene. This CDR3 is CASSLTGVGYTF. CDR3 nucleotides: TGTGCCAGCAGTCTAACAGGGGTTGGCTACACCTTC.

This chain uses TRBV7-6 with TRBJ2-3; D perhaps matches TRBD2 (5 bases). This CDR3 comprises 15 residues. Deletions cut 5 bases from V and 4 bases from J, with 16 bases between. Germline lookup yields CDR1 SGHVS and CDR2 FNYEAQ. The CDR3 spells CASSKLVKAADTQYF. The CDR3 DNA reads TGTGCCAGCAGCAAACTAGTTAAGGCTGCAGATACGCAGTATTTT.

The chain uses TRBV18 and TRBJ2-1; no reliable D call. The CDR3 runs to 12 residues. V dropped 2 bases and J dropped 9 bases, with 8 bases sitting between them. The germline CDR1 and CDR2 sequences are KGHSH and LQKENI. CDR3 region: CASSPYDFEQFF. The CDR3 nucleotides are TGTGCCAGCTCACCATATGATTTTGAGCAGTTCTTC.